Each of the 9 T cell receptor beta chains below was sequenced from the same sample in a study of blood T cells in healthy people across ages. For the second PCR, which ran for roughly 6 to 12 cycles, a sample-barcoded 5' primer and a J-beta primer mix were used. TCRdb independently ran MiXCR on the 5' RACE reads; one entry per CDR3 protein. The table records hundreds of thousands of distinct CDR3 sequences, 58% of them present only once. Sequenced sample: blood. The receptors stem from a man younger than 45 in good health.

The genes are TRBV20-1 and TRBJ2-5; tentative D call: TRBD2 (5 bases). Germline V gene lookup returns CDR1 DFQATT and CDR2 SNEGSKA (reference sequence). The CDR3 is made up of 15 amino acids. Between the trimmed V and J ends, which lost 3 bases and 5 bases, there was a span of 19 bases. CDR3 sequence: CSARVFAGGGETQYF. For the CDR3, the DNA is TGCAGTGCTAGGGTTTTCGCGGGCGGTGGCGAGACCCAGTACTTC.

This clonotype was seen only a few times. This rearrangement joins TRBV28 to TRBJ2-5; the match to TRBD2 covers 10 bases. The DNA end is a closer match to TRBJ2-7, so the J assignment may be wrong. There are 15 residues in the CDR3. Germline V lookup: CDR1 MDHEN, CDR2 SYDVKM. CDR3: CASSSSLAGGYEQYF. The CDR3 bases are TGTGCCAGCAGTTCCTCCTTAGCGGGGGGCTACGAGCAGTACTTC.

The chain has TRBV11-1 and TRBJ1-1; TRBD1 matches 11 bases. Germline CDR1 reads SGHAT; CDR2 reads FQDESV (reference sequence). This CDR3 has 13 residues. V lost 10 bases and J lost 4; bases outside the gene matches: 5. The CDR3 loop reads CATLGTGGTEAFF. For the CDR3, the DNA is TGTGCCACCCTGGGGACAGGGGGCACTGAAGCTTTCTTT. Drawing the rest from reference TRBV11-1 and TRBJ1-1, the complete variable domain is EAEVAQSPRYKITEKSQAVAFWCDPISGHATLYWYRQILGQGPELLVQFQDESVVDDSQLPKDRFSAERLKGVDSTLKIQPAELGDSAMYLCATLGTGGTEAFFGQGTRLTVV.

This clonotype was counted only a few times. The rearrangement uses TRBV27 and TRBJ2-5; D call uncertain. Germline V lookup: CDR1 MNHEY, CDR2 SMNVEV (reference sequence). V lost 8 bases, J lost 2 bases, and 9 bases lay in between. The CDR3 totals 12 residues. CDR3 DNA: TGTGCCAGCGGCCATGCACAAGAGACCCAGTACTTC. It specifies CASGHAQETQYF.

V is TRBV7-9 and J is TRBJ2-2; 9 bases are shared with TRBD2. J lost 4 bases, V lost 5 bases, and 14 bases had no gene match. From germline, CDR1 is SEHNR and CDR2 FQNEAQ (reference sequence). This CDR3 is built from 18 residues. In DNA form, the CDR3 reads TGTGCCAGCAGCCCACCTCAGTCCGCGGGGGGGTTCACCGGGGAGCTGTTTTTT. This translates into CASSPPQSAGGFTGELFF.

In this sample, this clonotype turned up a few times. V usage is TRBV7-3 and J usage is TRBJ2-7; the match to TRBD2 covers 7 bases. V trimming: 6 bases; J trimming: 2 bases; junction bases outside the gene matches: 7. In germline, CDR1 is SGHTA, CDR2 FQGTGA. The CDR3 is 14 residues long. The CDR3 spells CASSEGAGAYEQYF. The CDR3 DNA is TGTGCCAGCAGTGAGGGTGCGGGAGCCTACGAGCAGTACTTC. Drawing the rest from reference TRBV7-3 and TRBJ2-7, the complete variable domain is GAGVSQTPSNKVTEKGKYVELRCDPISGHTALYWYRQSLGQGPEFLIYFQGTGAADDSGLPNDRFFAVRPEGSVSTLKIQRTERGDSAVYLCASSEGAGAYEQYFGPGTRLTVT.

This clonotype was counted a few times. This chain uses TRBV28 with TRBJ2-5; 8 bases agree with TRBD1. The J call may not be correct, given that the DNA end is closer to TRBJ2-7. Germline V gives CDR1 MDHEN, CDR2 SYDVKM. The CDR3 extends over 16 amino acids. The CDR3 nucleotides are TGTGCCAGCAGTCCGTGGACAGGGCAGGGCTGGGACGAGCAGTACTTC. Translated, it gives CASSPWTGQGWDEQYF.

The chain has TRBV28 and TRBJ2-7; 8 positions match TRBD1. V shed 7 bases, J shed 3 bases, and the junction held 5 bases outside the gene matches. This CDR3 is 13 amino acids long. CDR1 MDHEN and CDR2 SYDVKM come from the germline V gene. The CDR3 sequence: CASTLTGGYEQYF. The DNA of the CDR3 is TGTGCCAGCACCTTAACAGGGGGCTACGAGCAGTACTTC. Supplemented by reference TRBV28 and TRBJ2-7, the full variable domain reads DVKVTQSSRYLVKRTGEKVFLECVQDMDHENMFWYRQDPGLGLRLIYFSYDVKMKEKGDIPEGYSVSREKKERFSLILESASTNQTSMYLCASTLTGGYEQYFGPGTRLTVT.

Here the CDR3 DNA reads TGTGCCAGCAGCTTTAGCGGCGGGGGGGCCTTTTATGAGCAGTTCTTC. Amino acid sequence: CASSFSGGGAFYEQFF. This chain uses TRBV11-2 with TRBJ2-1; 9 nucleotides align to TRBD2. The CDR3 consists of 16 residues. Germline-derived CDR1 and CDR2 are SGHAT and FQNNGV. Trimming at V came to 3 bases and at J to 8 bases, leaving 11 bases not matched to a gene.